One sample yielded the 20 T cell receptor beta chains listed below, sequenced in a study of blood T cell repertoires in COVID-19. Only in-frame clones appear in the TCRdb table, and some are missing; sequencing was by immunoSEQ multiplex PCR. The sample contains 140,000 to 150,000 clones, around 76% of which appear only once. The sequencing input was peripheral blood. Source of these receptors: a man aged 60 to 69 with acute or convalescent COVID-19.

This rearrangement joins TRBV6-5 to TRBJ1-1, with 9 nucleotides matching TRBD1. The CDR3 consists of 16 residues. Unmatched junction bases numbered 11, after V lost 4 bases and J lost 5 bases. CDR1 is MNHEY and CDR2 is SVGAGI in the germline V gene. This CDR3 reads CASSFGQGTKLTEAFF. CDR3 coding DNA: TGTGCCAGCAGTTTCGGACAGGGGACGAAGCTGACTGAAGCTTTCTTT.

The rearrangement links TRBV5-4 to TRBJ2-1, with D perhaps TRBD2 (5 bases). The V gene's germline CDR1 is SGHNT and CDR2 YYREEE (reference sequence). The CDR3 is made up of 13 amino acids. The ends were cut back, 4 bases at V and 7 bases at J, with 12 bases in the middle. The CDR3 DNA sequence: TGTGCCAGCAGCCTCAGAGGCGGGAATGAGCAGTTCTTC. It specifies CASSLRGGNEQFF.

The gene calls are TRBV19 and TRBJ2-2; D possibly corresponds to TRBD2 (6 bases). V lost 8 bases to trimming and J lost 7 bases, with 14 bases between them. The CDR3 is made up of 13 amino acids. Germline V gives CDR1 LNHDA, CDR2 SQIVND (reference sequence). This CDR3 reads CASSVEGGGELFF. Here the CDR3 DNA reads TGTGCCAGTTCAGTGGAGGGTGGCGGGGAGCTGTTTTTT.

This clone occurred a few times. This chain connects TRBV7-9 to TRBJ1-1; D is undetermined. V was trimmed by 8 bases and J by 5 bases, leaving 15 bases between them. The CDR3 is 13 amino acids. Germline CDR1 reads SEHNR; CDR2 reads FQNEAQ (reference sequence). The CDR3 spells CASGIQTGTEAFF. Here the CDR3 DNA reads TGTGCCAGCGGAATCCAGACGGGGACTGAAGCTTTCTTT.

CDR3 sequence (DNA): TGTGCCATCAGTGGGGTCCGGGACATGGGAAGGAAGACCGGGGAGCTGTTTTTT. This encodes CAISGVRDMGRKTGELFF. This chain uses TRBV10-3 with TRBJ2-2; the D gene is possibly TRBD1 (6 bases). Deletions cut 4 bases from V and 5 bases from J, with 23 bases between. The CDR3 runs 18 residues. Looked up from germline, CDR1 is ENHRY and CDR2 is SYGVKD.

The chain carries TRBV5-3 and TRBJ2-1; 11 bases fit TRBD1. TRBV5-3 is recorded as an ORF, its role being uncertain. V dropped 4 bases and J dropped 7; count of bases not matched to a gene: 4. The CDR3 is made up of 14 amino acids. The CDR3: CARSHRDRGNEQFF. The CDR3 DNA follows: TGTGCCAGAAGCCACCGGGACAGGGGGAATGAGCAGTTCTTC.

The rearrangement uses TRBV7-3 and TRBJ2-1; D is unclear. Germline assignment: CDR1 SGHTA and CDR2 FQGTGA. This CDR3 is built from 15 residues. Trimming left V 5 bases short and J 8 bases short, with 19 bases between. The CDR3 DNA reads as TGTGCCAGCAGCCGAGCGTCCTACCCTTGGGATGAGCAGTTCTTC. Translating gives CASSRASYPWDEQFF.

The gene calls are TRBV20-1 and TRBJ2-5; D call uncertain. V shed 4 bases and J shed 3 bases, with 9 bases lying between them. CDR1 DFQATT and CDR2 SNEGSKA come from the germline V gene (reference sequence). The CDR3 sequence is 12 residues long. CDR3: CSANEEKETQYF. The CDR3 DNA sequence: TGCAGTGCTAATGAGGAGAAAGAGACCCAGTACTTC.

The V call is TRBV7-8, the J call TRBJ2-1; D may be TRBD2 (6 bases). Trimming took 5 bases from V and 4 from J, leaving 21 bases between them. The length of the CDR3 is 17 residues. Per germline, CDR1 SGHVS and CDR2 FQNEAQ. The DNA for the CDR3 is TGTGCCAGCAGCGGAACAGGACTAAACGGGCTTTACAATGAGCAGTTCTTC. It is translated as CASSGTGLNGLYNEQFF.

This clone occurred a few times. The rearrangement uses TRBV28 and TRBJ2-1, with D uncertain. The CDR3 spans 13 residues. Trimming removed 3 bases from V and 3 bases from J, with 6 bases in between. The germline CDR1 and CDR2 sequences are MDHEN and SYDVKM. In nucleotides, the CDR3 is TGTGCCAGCAGTTTTAAAAACTACAATGAGCAGTTCTTC. Translated, it gives CASSFKNYNEQFF.

The CDR3 sequence: CASLRGLGTDTQYF. In DNA, the CDR3 is TGTGCCAGTCTGAGGGGACTAGGAACAGATACGCAGTATTTT. This chain uses TRBV2 with TRBJ2-3; 8 nucleotides match TRBD2. Germline assignment: CDR1 SNHLY and CDR2 FYNNEI. The V gene end was trimmed by 9 bases and the J gene end by 3 bases; junction bases not matched to a gene: 8. The CDR3 consists of 14 residues.

The rearrangement links TRBV19 to TRBJ2-2, with 7 bases aligning to TRBD1. The J segment lost 1 base and the V segment lost 2 bases, leaving 1 base of the junction unmatched. Germline CDR1 and CDR2: LNHDA and SQIVND (reference sequence). The CDR3 has 15 residues. Here the CDR3 DNA reads TGTGCCAGTAGTATACGGACAGGGAACACCGGGGAGCTGTTTTTT. The encoded protein is CASSIRTGNTGELFF.

The rearrangement joins TRBV3-1 (or the pseudogene TRBV3-2) to TRBJ2-1; 8 nucleotides match TRBD2. The V and J ends lost 8 bases and 6 bases, in that order; junction bases with no gene match: 9. CDR1 and CDR2 (germline): LGHDT, YNNKEL (reference sequence). The CDR3 covers 14 residues. The CDR3 coding sequence is TGTGCCAGCTGCTCGGGACTAGTAGGCAATGAGCAGTTCTTC. The encoded protein is CASCSGLVGNEQFF.

This chain links TRBV20-1 with TRBJ1-1; tentatively, D is TRBD1 (6 bases). The germline gives CDR1 DFQATT, CDR2 SNEGSKA (reference sequence). This CDR3 has 10 amino acids. V dropped 8 bases and J dropped 5 bases, with 9 bases sitting between them. The CDR3 region is CSRGGTEAFF. In nucleotides, the CDR3 is TGCAGTAGGGGGGGGACTGAAGCTTTCTTT.

J is TRBJ2-3 and V is TRBV21-1; no DNA check was done on the table's D call, TRBD2. TRBV21-1 is shown as a pseudogene. The CDR3 sequence is 15 residues long. The CDR3 sequence is CASSKVSEGRDTQYF. For the CDR3, the DNA is TGTGCCAGCAGCAAAGTTTCGGAGGGCCGAGATACGCAGTATTTT.

The chain uses TRBV10-3 and TRBJ2-5, with TRBD1 identical over 7 bases. This CDR3 region has 14 residues. J gave up 2 bases and V 0 bases, and 0 bases lay outside the gene matches. Germline V lookup: CDR1 ENHRY, CDR2 SYGVKD. The CDR3 region is CAISESTGQETQYF. CDR3 sequence (DNA): TGTGCCATCAGTGAGTCGACAGGGCAAGAGACCCAGTACTTC.

This clone was picked up a small number of times. The chain couples TRBV13 to TRBJ1-2; 7 nucleotides agree with TRBD1. The CDR3 is made up of 15 amino acids. V shed 4 bases, J shed 1 base, and the junction held 6 bases outside the gene matches. CDR1 is PRHDT, CDR2 FYEKMQ, per germline (reference sequence). CDR3 bases: TGTGCCAGCAGCTGGTCCCAGGGGGATAACTATGGCTACACCTTC. Amino acids: CASSWSQGDNYGYTF.

J is TRBJ2-7 and V is TRBV5-1; D might be TRBD2 (6 bases). The CDR3 covers 15 residues. The V and J ends lost 5 bases and 7 bases respectively, with 22 bases between them. Germline V gives CDR1 SGHRS, CDR2 YFSETQ. CDR3 DNA: TGCGCCAGCAGGGCTGTTTACGGGAGCTCCTTGGAGCAGTACTTC. Protein sequence: CASRAVYGSSLEQYF. The full variable domain, with the rest looked up from reference TRBV5-1 and TRBJ2-7, is KAGVTQTPRYLIKTRGQQVTLSCSPISGHRSVSWYQQTPGQGLQFLFEYFSETQRNKGNFPGRFSGRQFSNSRSEMNVSTLELGDSALYLCASRAVYGSSLEQYFGPGTRLTVT.

The chain links TRBV7-6 to TRBJ2-2, with 9 nucleotides matching TRBD2. The CDR3 loop spans 16 amino acids. Germline V gene data show CDR1 as SGHVS and CDR2 as FNYEAQ. The junction had 1 base not matched to a gene; V was cut back by 1 base and J by 1 base. The CDR3 loop is CASSLGAGGNTGELFF. In DNA form, the CDR3 reads TGTGCCAGCAGCTTAGGAGCGGGGGGGAACACCGGGGAGCTGTTTTTT.

The chain couples TRBV15 to TRBJ1-5; D is perhaps TRBD1 (6 bases). The CDR3 has 14 amino acids. Germline V lookup: CDR1 LNHNV, CDR2 YYDKDF (reference sequence). Trimming took 6 bases from V and 3 from J, leaving 12 bases between them. The CDR3: CATRSTGTNQPQHF. CDR3 DNA sequence: TGTGCCACCAGGTCTACAGGGACCAATCAGCCCCAGCATTTT.